This T cell receptor (beta chain) was retrieved from a study of T cell responses to AZD1222 COVID-19 vaccine. Profiled with immunoSEQ multiplex PCR; TCRdb holds only in-frame clones, not every one. The top ten hold 6.5% to 8.5% of the sample, which has some 140,000 clones, just under 95% seen once. Second-dose timings of about 4 or about 12 weeks were pooled. Regarding this clone: Its target is unknown. Within the sample, other DNA sequences also encode this same CDR3.

General study findings and limits: A reported finding is that nearly half of spike-specific TCRs target unmutated variant regions. In a largely white British group with more females than males, clonal diversity was possibly underestimated. Spike-specific TCR breadth and depth both grew after two AZD1222 doses.

This CDR3 is 11 amino acids long. V was cut by 6 bases and J by 3 bases, with 5 bases left in between. Germline V gene sequence: CDR1 SNHLY, CDR2 FYNNEI. Sequencing was performed on peripheral blood, taken 28 days after the second AZD1222 dose. This chain joins TRBV2 and TRBJ2-5; tentative D call: TRBD1 (5 bases). The source is an adult who received the AZD1222 COVID-19 vaccine. Here the CDR3 reads CASRTEETQYF. For the CDR3, the DNA is TGTGCCAGCAGGACAGAAGAGACCCAGTACTTC.